The 6 T cell receptor beta chains given below trace back to one sample, sequenced in a study of cytomegalovirus exposure and HLA in healthy donors. Vbeta (60) and Jbeta (13) primers were used in the PCR. Measured with immunoSEQ multiplex PCR; TCRdb has only the in-frame clones, and not every one. The sample gives approximately 70,000 clones, more than 70% of which show up once; about 12% is in the top ten. The sample was PBMCs. The origin of the receptors is a woman aged 35 to 49 in good health and CMV-seropositive.

V gene TRBV14 combines with J gene TRBJ2-1, with 7 bases lining up with TRBD1. This CDR3 spans 15 amino acids. Germline V gene data show CDR1 as SGHDN and CDR2 as FVKESK. The V gene end was trimmed by 3 bases and the J gene end by 7 bases; junction bases not matched to a gene: 9. In nucleotides, the CDR3 is TGTGCCAGCAGCCAGATGACAGGGTCCTGGAATGAGCAGTTCTTC. This translates into CASSQMTGSWNEQFF.

This chain joins TRBV6-1 and TRBJ1-5; D remains unclear. CDR1 and CDR2 from the germline V gene are MNHNS and SASEGT. V lost 0 bases, J lost 2 bases, and 5 bases lay in between. The CDR3 spans 14 residues. Written as DNA, the CDR3 is TGTGCCAGCAGTGAAGCGCGGCGCAATCAGCCCCAGCATTTT. Translation: CASSEARRNQPQHF.

The chain couples TRBV5-1 to TRBJ2-1; TRBD1 matches 7 bases. Trimming at V came to 1 base and at J to 0 bases, leaving 4 bases not matched to a gene. CDR3 length: 16 residues. Germline loops: CDR1 SGHRS, CDR2 YFSETQ. The CDR3 reads CASSLQGVSSYNEQFF. The DNA of the CDR3 is TGCGCCAGCAGCTTGCAGGGGGTCAGCTCCTACAATGAGCAGTTCTTC. Full variable domain (outside the CDR3, taken from reference TRBV5-1 and TRBJ2-1): KAGVTQTPRYLIKTRGQQVTLSCSPISGHRSVSWYQQTPGQGLQFLFEYFSETQRNKGNFPGRFSGRQFSNSRSEMNVSTLELGDSALYLCASSLQGVSSYNEQFFGPGTRLTVL.

This clone was detected only a few times. V and J are TRBV9 and TRBJ1-1, with 10 bases fitting TRBD1. Germline V gene lookup returns CDR1 SGDLS and CDR2 YYNGEE. The CDR3 loop spans 15 amino acids. The trim removed 0 bases at V and 4 bases at J, leaving 3 bases unmatched. The CDR3 bases are TGTGCCAGCAGCGTAGGGGGACAGGGGATCACTGAAGCTTTCTTT. Amino acids: CASSVGGQGITEAFF.

The rearrangement links TRBV4-2 to TRBJ1-2; no firm D call. Looked up from germline, CDR1 is LGHNA and CDR2 is YNFKEQ. This CDR3 is built from 15 residues. Trimming took 1 base from V and 4 from J, leaving 13 bases between them. The chain's CDR3 is CASSQAGVLGYGYTF. CDR3 DNA: TGTGCCAGCAGCCAAGCCGGGGTACTAGGCTATGGCTACACCTTC.

The V and J genes are TRBV5-5 and TRBJ2-5; D is ambiguous. CDR1 is SGHKS and CDR2 is YYEKEE in the germline V gene (reference sequence). The V end lost 2 bases, the J end lost 0 bases, and 8 bases lay between the germline ends. This CDR3 comprises 14 residues. The CDR3 is CASSFLMYQETQYF. The CDR3 nucleotides are TGTGCCAGCAGCTTTTTAATGTACCAAGAGACCCAGTACTTC.